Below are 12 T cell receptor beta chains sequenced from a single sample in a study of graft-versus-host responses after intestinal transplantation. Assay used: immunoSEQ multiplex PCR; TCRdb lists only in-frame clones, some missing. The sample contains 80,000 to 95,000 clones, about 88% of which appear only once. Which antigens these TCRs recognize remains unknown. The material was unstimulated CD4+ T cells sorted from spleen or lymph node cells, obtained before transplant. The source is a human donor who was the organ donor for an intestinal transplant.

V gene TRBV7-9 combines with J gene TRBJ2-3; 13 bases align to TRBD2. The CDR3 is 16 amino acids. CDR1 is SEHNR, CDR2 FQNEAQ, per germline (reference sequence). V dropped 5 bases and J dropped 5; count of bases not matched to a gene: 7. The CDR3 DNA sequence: TGTGCCAGCAGCCGCGGGACTAGCGGGGAAGGAGATACGCAGTATTTT. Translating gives CASSRGTSGEGDTQYF.

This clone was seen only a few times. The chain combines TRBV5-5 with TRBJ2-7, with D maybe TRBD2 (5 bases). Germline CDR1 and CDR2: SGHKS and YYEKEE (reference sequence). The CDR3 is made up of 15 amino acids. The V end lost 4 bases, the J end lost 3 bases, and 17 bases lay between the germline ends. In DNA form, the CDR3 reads TGTGCCAGCAGCCCTAGCCCTAGCCCTCTCTACGAGCAGTACTTC. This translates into CASSPSPSPLYEQYF.

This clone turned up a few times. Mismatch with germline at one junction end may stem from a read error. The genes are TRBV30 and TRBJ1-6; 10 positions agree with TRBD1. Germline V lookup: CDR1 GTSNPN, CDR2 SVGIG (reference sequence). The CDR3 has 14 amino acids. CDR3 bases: TGTGCCGGGAGGACAGGGGGTAGGAATTCACCCCTCCACTTT. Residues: CAGRTGGRNSPLHF.

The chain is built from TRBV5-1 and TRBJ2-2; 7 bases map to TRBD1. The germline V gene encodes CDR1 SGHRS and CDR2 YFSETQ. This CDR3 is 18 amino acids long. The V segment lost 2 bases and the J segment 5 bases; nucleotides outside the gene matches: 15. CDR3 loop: CASSFGPGTATLTGELFF. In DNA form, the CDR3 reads TGCGCCAGCAGCTTTGGACCCGGGACAGCGACTCTAACCGGGGAGCTGTTTTTT.

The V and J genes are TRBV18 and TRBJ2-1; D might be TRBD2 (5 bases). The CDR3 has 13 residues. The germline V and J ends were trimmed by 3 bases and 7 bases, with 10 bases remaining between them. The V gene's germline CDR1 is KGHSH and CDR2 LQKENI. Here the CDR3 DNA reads TGTGCCAGCTCACCCCAGAGCGGAAATGAGCAGTTCTTC. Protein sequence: CASSPQSGNEQFF.

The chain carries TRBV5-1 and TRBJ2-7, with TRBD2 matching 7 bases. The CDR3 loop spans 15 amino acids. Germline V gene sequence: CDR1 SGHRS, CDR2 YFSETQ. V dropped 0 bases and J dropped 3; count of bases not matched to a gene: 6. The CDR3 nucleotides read TGCGCCAGCAGCTTGGGCGGGACTACCTACTACGAGCAGTACTTC. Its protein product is CASSLGGTTYYEQYF.

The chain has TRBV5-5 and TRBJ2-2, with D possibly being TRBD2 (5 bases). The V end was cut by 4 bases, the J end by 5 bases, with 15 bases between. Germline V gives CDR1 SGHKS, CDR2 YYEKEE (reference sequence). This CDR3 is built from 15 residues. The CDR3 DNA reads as TGTGCCAGCAGCCCCGGAGAGGGTAGTACCGGGGAGCTGTTTTTT. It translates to CASSPGEGSTGELFF.

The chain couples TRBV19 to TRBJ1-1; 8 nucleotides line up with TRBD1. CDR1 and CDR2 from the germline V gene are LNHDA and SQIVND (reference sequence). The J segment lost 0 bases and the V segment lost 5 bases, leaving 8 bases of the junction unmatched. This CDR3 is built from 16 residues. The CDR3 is CASSADDRGMNTEAFF. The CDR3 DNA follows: TGTGCCAGTAGTGCAGATGACAGGGGAATGAACACTGAAGCTTTCTTT.

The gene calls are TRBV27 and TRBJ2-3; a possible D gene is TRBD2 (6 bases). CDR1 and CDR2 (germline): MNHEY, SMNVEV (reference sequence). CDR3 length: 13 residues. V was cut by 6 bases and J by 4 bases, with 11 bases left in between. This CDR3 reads CASSPGVPDTQYF. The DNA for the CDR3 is TGTGCCAGCAGCCCGGGAGTCCCAGATACGCAGTATTTT.

CDR3 residues: CASSLSLNRGLTKNIQYF. The CDR3 coding sequence is TGTGCCAGCAGCCTAAGCCTTAACAGGGGTTTAACCAAAAACATTCAGTACTTC. V usage is TRBV7-8 and J usage is TRBJ2-4; 7 bases are shared with TRBD1. This CDR3 has 18 amino acids. Per the germline V gene, CDR1 is SGHVS and CDR2 is FQNEAQ. V shed 5 bases and J 2 bases; nucleotides not matched to a gene: 15.

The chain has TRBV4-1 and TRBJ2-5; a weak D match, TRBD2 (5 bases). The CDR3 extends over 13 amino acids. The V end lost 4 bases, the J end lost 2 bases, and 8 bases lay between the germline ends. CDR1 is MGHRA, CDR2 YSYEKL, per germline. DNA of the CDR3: TGCGCCAGCAGCCCCAGCGGTCAAGAGACCCAGTACTTC. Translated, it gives CASSPSGQETQYF.

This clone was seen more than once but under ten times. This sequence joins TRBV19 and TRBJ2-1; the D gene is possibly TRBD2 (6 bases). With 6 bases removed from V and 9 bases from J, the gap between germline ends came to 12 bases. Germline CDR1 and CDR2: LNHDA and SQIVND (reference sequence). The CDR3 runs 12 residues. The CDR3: CASSSLGGEQFF. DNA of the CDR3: TGTGCCAGTAGCTCTCTGGGGGGTGAGCAGTTCTTC.